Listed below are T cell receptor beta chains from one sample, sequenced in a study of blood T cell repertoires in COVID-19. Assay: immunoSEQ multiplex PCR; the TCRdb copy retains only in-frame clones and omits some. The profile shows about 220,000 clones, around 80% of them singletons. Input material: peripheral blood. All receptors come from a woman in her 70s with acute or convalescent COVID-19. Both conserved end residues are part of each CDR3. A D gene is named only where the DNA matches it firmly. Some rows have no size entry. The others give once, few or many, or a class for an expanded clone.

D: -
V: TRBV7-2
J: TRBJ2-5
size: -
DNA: TGTGCCAGCAGCTTATTTGCGGGGGCCTTCTTGGTGGAGACCCAGTACTTC
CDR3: CASSLFAGAFLVETQYF

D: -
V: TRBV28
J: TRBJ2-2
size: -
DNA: TGTGCCAGCAGGTCCGGGAAGGCCGCGAACACCGGGGAGCTGTTTTTT
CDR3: CASRSGKAANTGELFF

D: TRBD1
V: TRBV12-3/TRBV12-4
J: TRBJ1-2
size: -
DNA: TGTGCCAGCAGTTTAATGGGGACAGCTGGCTACACCTTC
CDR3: CASSLMGTAGYTF

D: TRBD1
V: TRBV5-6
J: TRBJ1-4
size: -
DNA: TGTGCCAGCAGCGGAGGACAGGGGGCTGCTAATGAAAAACTGTTTTTT
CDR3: CASSGGQGAANEKLFF

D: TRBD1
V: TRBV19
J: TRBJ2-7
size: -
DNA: TGTGCCAGTAGTACGACAGGGGACACGTACGAGCAGTACTTC
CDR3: CASSTTGDTYEQYF

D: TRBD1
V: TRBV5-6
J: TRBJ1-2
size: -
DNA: TGTGCCAGCAGCTTGGAGGGGGCAGGGGGTCGAGGCTACACCTTC
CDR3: CASSLEGAGGRGYTF

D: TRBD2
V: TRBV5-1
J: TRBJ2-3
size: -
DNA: TGCGCCAGCAGCAGGGGGACTAGCGGGGCGGGGACAGATACGCAGTATTTT
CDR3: CASSRGTSGAGTDTQYF

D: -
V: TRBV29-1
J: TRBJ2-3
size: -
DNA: TGCAGCGTCCGCCGACAGGACGATACGCAGTATTTT
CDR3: CSVRRQDDTQYF

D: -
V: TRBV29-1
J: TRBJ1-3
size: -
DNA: TGCAGCGTTGGAGTAGGGGCTGGAAACACCATATATTTT
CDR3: CSVGVGAGNTIYF

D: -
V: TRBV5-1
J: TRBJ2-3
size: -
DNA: TGCGCCCGCAGCCCGGTGGGGGGGGGCACGGCTACGCAGTATTTT
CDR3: CARSPVGGGTATQYF

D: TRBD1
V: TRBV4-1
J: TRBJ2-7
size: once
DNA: TGCGCCAGCAGCCAAGATGACAGGGGGCTAACCTACGAGCAGTACTTC
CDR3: CASSQDDRGLTYEQYF